Listed here are 5 T cell receptor beta chains from one sample, sequenced in a study of T cell repertoires in cytomegalovirus infection. TCRdb processed the reads anew with MiXCR; each CDR3 protein has one entry. The repertoire holds 55,000 to 85,000 distinct CDR3 sequences, with over 3.5% as singletons. Material: PBMCs. Receptors originate from a human donor in good health (CMV status not recorded). Some clones in this sample may be carry-over from other donors' samples.

This clonotype has ten or more counts. The rearrangement joins TRBV12-5 to TRBJ2-1; 10 bases are shared with TRBD2. The length of the CDR3 is 13 residues. Trimming took 2 bases from V and 10 from J; bases not matched to a gene: 2. Germline-derived CDR1 and CDR2 are LGHNT and FRNRAP. DNA of the CDR3: TGTGCTAGTGGTTTGCAACTAGCGGGGGAGCAGTTCTTC. Amino acid sequence: CASGLQLAGEQFF.

This clonotype was observed at least ten times. V gene TRBV7-2 combines with J gene TRBJ1-2; D unresolved. V was cut by 1 base and J by 4 bases, with 4 bases left in between. The CDR3 has 12 residues. Germline lookup yields CDR1 SGHTA and CDR2 FQGNSA. As DNA, the CDR3 is TGTGCCAGCAGCTTAGGTACCTATGGCTACACCTTC. Protein sequence: CASSLGTYGYTF. Full variable domain (missing parts from reference TRBV7-2 and TRBJ1-2): GAGVSQSPSNKVTEKGKDVELRCDPISGHTALYWYRQSLGQGLEFLIYFQGNSAPDKSGLPSDRFSAERTGGSVSTLTIQRTQQEDSAVYLCASSLGTYGYTFGSGTRLTVV.

Many counts were recorded for this clonotype. The rearrangement links TRBV7-2 to TRBJ2-7; 9 bases agree with TRBD2. Per the germline V gene, CDR1 is SGHTA and CDR2 is FQGNSA. Unmatched junction bases numbered 6, after V lost 0 bases and J lost 6 bases. The CDR3 is 15 residues long. CDR3 residues: CASSLAAGGHREQYF. The DNA for the CDR3 is TGTGCCAGCAGCTTAGCGGCGGGGGGGCATCGCGAGCAGTACTTC.

To note about this clonotype: A much larger clone lies one base from this, so it may be a read error. The J gene is TRBJ1-6, the V gene TRBV7-2; D is unclear. Trimming took 2 bases from V and 6 from J, leaving 14 bases between them. Looked up from germline, CDR1 is SGHTA and CDR2 is FQGNSA. The CDR3 is 16 amino acids. The CDR3 sequence: CASSLYGGQLNSPLHF. As DNA, the CDR3 is TGTGCCAGCAGCTTATACGGCGGGCAGCTTAATTCACCCCTCCACTTT. Using reference TRBV7-2 and TRBJ1-6 for the parts outside the CDR3, the full variable domain is GAGVSQSPSNKVTEKGKDVELRCDPISGHTALYWYRQSLGQGLEFLIYFQGNSAPDKSGLPSDRFSAERTGGSVSTLTIQRTQQEDSAVYLCASSLYGGQLNSPLHFGNGTRLTVT.

This clonotype was picked up many times. J is TRBJ1-3 and V is TRBV28, with D unclear. From germline, CDR1 is MDHEN and CDR2 SYDVKM. This CDR3 spans 13 amino acids. The V and J ends lost 6 bases and 0 bases respectively, with 6 bases between them. In DNA, the CDR3 is TGTGCCAGCAGCCCCAGCTCTGGAAACACCATATATTTT. Protein sequence: CASSPSSGNTIYF.